This T cell receptor beta chain was captured by sequencing in a study of beta chain features in type 1 diabetes. The sample holds one count of this clone. Antigen specificity is unknown. cDNA synthesis used the whole RNA isolate, giving expressed TCRB sequences. The assay was immunoSEQ multiplex PCR, and TCRdb's table has in-frame clones only and misses some. This table has 680,000 or so clones, around 15% appearing once. V lost 1 base, J lost 7 bases, and 14 bases lay in between. This CDR3 has 16 residues. Germline V CDR1 and CDR2: SGHTA, FQGNSA. General study results and limits: The naive, central memory and Treg TCRB repertoires looked more alike in patients than they did in healthy donors. Moderately but significantly shorter TCRB CDR3s were found in Type 1 diabetes patients in all four CD4+ subsets.

This sequence joins TRBV7-2 and TRBJ1-6, with a possible D match to TRBD1 (6 bases). This receptor was obtained from a man between 18 and 29 years old in good health. Sequencing was carried out using naive CD4+ T cells from blood. DNA of the CDR3: TGTGCCAGCAGCTTAGGTCCGGCCAGGGGAAATTCACCCCTCCACTTT. Residues: CASSLGPARGNSPLHF.